Shown below are 8 T cell receptor beta chains from a single sample sequenced in a study of OX40 agonist ivuxolimab in advanced cancers. The table came from immunoSEQ multiplex PCR; TCRdb's copy has only in-frame clones and leaves some out. This repertoire shows about 94,000 clones, over 75% found once; its top ten account for just over 0.3%. Sequencing used CD4+ or CD8+ T cells sorted from blood, obtained in a trial of the OX40 agonist ivuxolimab. These receptors all stem from an adult with an advanced solid tumor such as melanoma, head and neck, liver or kidney cancer.

The chain carries TRBV6-1 and TRBJ1-4; TRBD1 might be the D (5 bases). This CDR3 has 16 residues. Looked up from germline, CDR1 is MNHNS and CDR2 is SASEGT. The V gene lost 2 bases and the J gene lost 5 bases, with 15 bases spanning the gap. The CDR3 nucleotides read TGTGCCAGCAGTGAAAGCGGCGGGCGGGGGAATGAAAAACTGTTTTTT. It encodes CASSESGGRGNEKLFF.

The genes are TRBV7-2 and TRBJ1-1, with TRBD1 identical over 7 bases. Per germline, CDR1 SGHTA and CDR2 FQGNSA. The length of the CDR3 is 14 residues. V shed 3 bases and J 8 bases; nucleotides not matched to a gene: 9. CDR3 sequence (DNA): TGTGCCAGCAGCTTCGGACCCCAGGGGGGGGAAGCTTTCTTT. Translation: CASSFGPQGGEAFF. The whole variable domain, remainder taken from reference TRBV7-2 and TRBJ1-1, is GAGVSQSPSNKVTEKGKDVELRCDPISGHTALYWYRQSLGQGLEFLIYFQGNSAPDKSGLPSDRFSAERTGGSVSTLTIQRTQQEDSAVYLCASSFGPQGGEAFFGQGTRLTVV.

The genes are TRBV12-5 and TRBJ2-5; TRBD1 matches 9 bases. The V and J ends lost 5 bases and 5 bases, in that order; junction bases with no gene match: 6. The length of the CDR3 is 14 residues. Looked up from germline, CDR1 is LGHNT and CDR2 is FRNRAP. The CDR3 sequence: CASGPGQGRETQYF. CDR3 bases: TGTGCTAGTGGTCCGGGACAGGGAAGGGAGACCCAGTACTTC.

A single count supports this clone. The chain links TRBV29-1 to TRBJ2-1; D is perhaps TRBD1 (6 bases). The germline V gene encodes CDR1 SQVTM and CDR2 ANQGSEA. The CDR3 is 14 residues long. Trimming took off 4 bases at V and 2 bases at J, with 12 bases between the two ends. CDR3 in DNA: TGCAGCGTTGGGGCCCCAGGGGCCTACAATGAGCAGTTCTTC. Translated: CSVGAPGAYNEQFF.

The chain joins TRBV5-1 to TRBJ2-7; D remains unclear. Germline-derived CDR1 and CDR2 are SGHRS and YFSETQ. CDR3 length equals 14 residues. V was clipped by 0 bases and J by 3 bases, with 10 bases between them. CDR3 in DNA: TGCGCCAGCAGCTTGGAAGCCCGTAACTACGAGCAGTACTTC. It codes for CASSLEARNYEQYF. Full variable domain (outside the CDR3, taken from reference TRBV5-1 and TRBJ2-7): KAGVTQTPRYLIKTRGQQVTLSCSPISGHRSVSWYQQTPGQGLQFLFEYFSETQRNKGNFPGRFSGRQFSNSRSEMNVSTLELGDSALYLCASSLEARNYEQYFGPGTRLTVT.

This chain joins TRBV4-3 and TRBJ1-2; TRBD1 matches at 9 bases. The J segment lost 1 base and the V segment lost 1 base, leaving 4 bases of the junction unmatched. Germline CDR1 reads LGHNA; CDR2 reads YSLEER. The CDR3 covers 16 residues. The CDR3 DNA is TGCGCCAGCAGCCAAGCGGGACAGGGTTTTAACTATGGCTACACCTTC. This codes for CASSQAGQGFNYGYTF.

The gene calls are TRBV4-2 and TRBJ1-2, with a weak D call TRBD1 (5 bases). Germline-derived CDR1 and CDR2 are LGHNA and YNFKEQ. V was clipped by 0 bases and J by 0 bases, with 20 bases between them. This CDR3 comprises 19 residues. The CDR3 here is CASSQDLLGRGGANYGYTF. The CDR3, as DNA: TGTGCCAGCAGCCAAGATCTGCTAGGACGGGGCGGAGCTAACTATGGCTACACCTTC.

The rearrangement joins TRBV11-2 to TRBJ1-5; 7 bases agree with TRBD1. V dropped 6 bases and J dropped 0; count of bases not matched to a gene: 8. The CDR3 runs to 16 residues. The germline gives CDR1 SGHAT, CDR2 FQNNGV. In DNA form, the CDR3 reads TGTGCCAGCAGGACAGGGTACTTATATAGCAATCAGCCCCAGCATTTT. Amino acids: CASRTGYLYSNQPQHF.